This T cell receptor (beta chain) was documented in a study of blood T cell repertoires in COVID-19. Study details: Sources were T cells, B-cell-depleted T cells, or PBMCs; the material itself was cDNA or gDNA.

In the original analysis: For nucleated cells, counts were estimated from reference gene primer amplification. Clones were read by immunoSEQ multiplex PCR, and TCRdb kept only the in-frame ones, dropping some. That table supplies the V and J calls and clone size; D and trimming were determined from the DNA. The data show under 200,000 clones, 85% seen once. Patients of the Seattle cohort, enrolled during active infection, were followed longitudinally. Germline loops: CDR1 LNHDA, CDR2 SQIVND (reference sequence). V dropped 3 bases and J dropped 4; count of bases not matched to a gene: 7. The CDR3 loop spans 15 amino acids.

This sequence originates from an elderly woman with COVID-19, enrolled during active disease. J is TRBJ1-2 and V is TRBV19, with 8 positions matching TRBD1. The sequenced material came from peripheral blood. In DNA, the CDR3 is TGTGCCAGTAGTATCGGGGACAGGCTAGGCTATGGCTACACCTTC. It codes for CASSIGDRLGYGYTF.